Listed below are T cell receptor beta chains from one sample, sequenced in a study of T cell responses to AZD1222 COVID-19 vaccine. Assay: immunoSEQ multiplex PCR; the TCRdb copy retains only in-frame clones and omits some. The sample has more than 95,000 clones, more than 80% seen once; the top ten hold almost 4.5%. The sequences come from peripheral blood, collected 28 days after the second AZD1222 dose. The receptor source for this set is an adult who received the AZD1222 COVID-19 vaccine. Each CDR3 is given with its conserved first and last residue. D genes are given only for firm matches. The size of a clone is reported for some rows only, either as once, few or many, or as a class for expanded clones.

V	J	D	size	DNA	CDR3
TRBV10-3	TRBJ1-5	TRBD1	NA	TGTGCCATCAGGGAAGGACAGGGCAAAAACCAGCCCCAGCATTTT	CAIREGQGKNQPQHF
TRBV28	TRBJ1-1	TRBD1	NA	TGTGCCAGCACCTTCAGGGGGGCTCCTGAAGCTTTCTTT	CASTFRGAPEAFF
TRBV4-1	TRBJ2-3	NA	NA	TGCGCCAGCAGCCAAGACGGTACCACAGATACGCAGTATTTT	CASSQDGTTDTQYF
TRBV18	TRBJ2-7	TRBD2	NA	TGTGCCAGCTCAATTGGGGGGGGACTCTACGAGCAGTACTTC	CASSIGGGLYEQYF
TRBV9	TRBJ1-4	TRBD1	NA	TGTGCCAGCAGCGTAGGGACAGGGTCGTATGAAAAACTGTTTTTT	CASSVGTGSYEKLFF
TRBV15	TRBJ1-2	NA	NA	TGTGCCACCAGCAACAGACCAGCTAACTATGGCTACACCTTC	CATSNRPANYGYTF
TRBV7-2	TRBJ2-1	TRBD2	NA	TGTGCCAGCAGCTTAAGTCCTGCAGCGGGGGCCTACAATGAGCAGTTCTTC	CASSLSPAAGAYNEQFF
TRBV5-6	TRBJ2-1	NA	NA	TGTGCCAGCAGCTTGGAGAACTCCTACAATGAGCAGTTCTTC	CASSLENSYNEQFF
TRBV28	TRBJ1-1	NA	NA	TGTGCCAGCAGTTTGGACACTGAAGCTTTCTTT	CASSLDTEAFF
TRBV3-1/TRBV3-2	TRBJ1-3	TRBD1	NA	TGTGCCAGCAGCCAAGACCCCGGCGGACAGGGAAGGAACACCATATATTTT	CASSQDPGGQGRNTIYF
TRBV3-1/TRBV3-2	TRBJ2-7	TRBD1	NA	TGTGCCAGCAGCAACCCGGGACAGGGAAACTACGAGCAGTACTTC	CASSNPGQGNYEQYF
TRBV7-2	TRBJ1-1	NA	NA	TGTGCCAGCAGCTTAGATGGCGGGAACACTGAAGCTTTCTTT	CASSLDGGNTEAFF
TRBV19	TRBJ1-5	TRBD1	NA	TGTGCCAGTAGTAGACAGGGTATGGACAATCAGCCCCAGCATTTT	CASSRQGMDNQPQHF
TRBV3-1/TRBV3-2	TRBJ2-3	NA	NA	TGTGCCAGCAGCCATTCCTCCGGACGGAGCATCACAGATACGCAGTATTTT	CASSHSSGRSITDTQYF
TRBV6-2/TRBV6-3	TRBJ1-1	TRBD1	NA	TGTGCCAGCAGTTACTACAGGGGGGGAACTGAAGCTTTCTTT	CASSYYRGGTEAFF
TRBV7-2	TRBJ1-2	NA	NA	TGTGCCAGCAGCTTAGCTTTGGGTTTGGACTATGGCTACACCTTC	CASSLALGLDYGYTF
TRBV9	TRBJ2-3	TRBD1	NA	TGTGCCAGCAGCCCTCGGACAGGTTGGATGATTGCAGATACGCAGTATTTT	CASSPRTGWMIADTQYF
TRBV7-9	TRBJ1-4	NA	NA	TGTGCCAGCACCATGGGGGTACAGACTAAAGGAAAACTGTTTTTT	CASTMGVQTKGKLFF
TRBV4-3	TRBJ1-2	TRBD1	NA	TGCGCCAGCAGCCAGTTGGGGACAGGGACAAACTATGGCTACACCTTC	CASSQLGTGTNYGYTF
TRBV6-5	TRBJ2-5	TRBD2	NA	TGTGCCAGCACCGGGGGGAGGGAGACCCAGTACTTC	CASTGGRETQYF
TRBV12-3/TRBV12-4	TRBJ2-7	NA	once	TGTGCCAGCGGGACCGAGTACGAGCAGTACTTC	CASGTEYEQYF
TRBV5-1	TRBJ1-1	NA	NA	TGCGCCAGCAGCTTGGAGTCTCCCACTGAAGCTTTCTTT	CASSLESPTEAFF
TRBV10-3	TRBJ2-2	TRBD1	NA	TGTGCCATCAAAAATTCGGGGACAGGGACGGGCACCGGGGAGCTGTTTTTT	CAIKNSGTGTGTGELFF
TRBV28	TRBJ1-1	TRBD1	once	TGTGCCAGCAGGAAGGGACAGGGGTTTGAAGCTTTCTTT	CASRKGQGFEAFF
TRBV5-1	TRBJ2-1	TRBD2	NA	TGCGCCAGCAGCTTGGTCGCTAGCGGGCTCTACAATGAGCAGTTCTTC	CASSLVASGLYNEQFF
TRBV5-1	TRBJ2-4	NA	NA	TGCGCCAGCAGGGAGGGGTCAGACATTCAGTACTTC	CASREGSDIQYF
TRBV5-1	TRBJ1-5	NA	NA	TGCGCCAGCAGCTTGGGGCCCCAGGGGAATCAGCCCCAGCATTTT	CASSLGPQGNQPQHF
TRBV7-2	TRBJ1-5	NA	NA	TGTGCCAGCAGGTTTACTGGAAGCAATCAGCCCCAGCATTTT	CASRFTGSNQPQHF
TRBV19	TRBJ2-1	TRBD2	NA	TGTGCCAGTAGTATAGTGGAGGGACTAGGGATTGAGCAGTTCTTC	CASSIVEGLGIEQFF
TRBV27	TRBJ1-5	NA	NA	TGTGCCAGCAGTTCGATAGACAGTAGCAATCAGCCCCAGCATTTT	CASSSIDSSNQPQHF
TRBV6-5	TRBJ2-3	TRBD1	NA	TGTGCCAGCAGCGACCCGGGACAGGGGCAAGATACGCAGTATTTT	CASSDPGQGQDTQYF
TRBV6-5	TRBJ2-7	TRBD2	NA	TGTGCCAGCGGCAAAACCGGGACTAGCTGGGAGCAGTACTTC	CASGKTGTSWEQYF
TRBV6-1	TRBJ1-2	NA	NA	TGTGCCAGCAGTGAAGCGGGGCCGTGGGACTATGGCTACACCTTC	CASSEAGPWDYGYTF
TRBV29-1	TRBJ1-1	NA	NA	TGCAGCGTTGGTAAAGGTAGGCCGCTTTATGAGAACACTGAAGCTTTCTTT	CSVGKGRPLYENTEAFF
TRBV28	TRBJ2-5	TRBD1	NA	TGTGCCAGCAGCCAGTGGGTCCCAGGGGGTAGCCAAGAGACCCAGTACTTC	CASSQWVPGGSQETQYF
TRBV28	TRBJ2-5	NA	NA	TGTGCCAGCAACTCCCCTGGGACCGTACAGGAGACCCAGTACTTC	CASNSPGTVQETQYF
TRBV19	TRBJ2-2	TRBD2	NA	TGTGCCAGCACGACTAGCGGGGGGGCACCCAACACCGGGGAGCTGTTTTTT	CASTTSGGAPNTGELFF
TRBV5-4	TRBJ2-1	NA	NA	TGTGCCAGCAGCATGGGCCCGGAGGGGTACAATGAGCAGTTCTTC	CASSMGPEGYNEQFF
TRBV5-6	TRBJ2-1	NA	once	TGTGCCAGCAGCTTTCATCGTGGCTCCTACAATGAGCAGTTCTTC	CASSFHRGSYNEQFF
TRBV9	TRBJ1-1	NA	NA	TGTGCCAGCAGCGTAGACATGAACACTGAAGCTTTCTTT	CASSVDMNTEAFF
TRBV7-2	TRBJ2-7	NA	NA	TGTGCCAGCAGCACCGGACAGAAATCCTACGAGCAGTACTTC	CASSTGQKSYEQYF
TRBV5-8	TRBJ1-2	NA	NA	TGTGCCAGCAGCCCGAGGCGGAGTGGCTACACCTTC	CASSPRRSGYTF